Only a few counts were recorded for the clone carrying this TCR beta chain. Antigen unknown. This sample was included in a study of memory CD4+ T cells and cytomegalovirus serostatus. The sort gate was single viable CD3+CD4+CD8-CD45RO+ cells for memory CD4+ T cells. Assay used: immunoSEQ multiplex PCR; TCRdb lists only in-frame clones, some missing. The sample shows tens of thousands of clones, around 82% of them seen only once. Regarding the study as a whole: Of 150 to 200 reported CMV TCRbeta sequences, about 70 were found in memory CD4+ repertoires.

The source is an adult in good health and CMV-seronegative. Some clones in this sample may be carry-over from other donors' samples. Sequenced input: memory CD4+ T cells from blood.

The CDR3 DNA is TGTGCCAGTAGCCCCGGGCGGCGGACTGAAGCTTTCTTT. Translated, it gives CASSPGRRTEAFF. V gene TRBV19 combines with J gene TRBJ1-1; D remains ambiguous. The germline V and J ends were trimmed by 6 bases and 5 bases, with 13 bases remaining between them. CDR1 and CDR2 from the germline V gene are LNHDA and SQIVND (reference sequence). CDR3 length: 13 residues.